These T cell receptor beta chains were read from a single sample in a study of blood T cell repertoires in COVID-19. Assay: immunoSEQ multiplex PCR; the TCRdb copy retains only in-frame clones and omits some. Counted here are 150,000 or so clones, 84% occurring once; the ten biggest clones make up over 35%. Sequencing was carried out using peripheral blood. These receptors were collected from a human donor in a cohort sampled during active COVID-19. The conserved cysteine and the conserved F or W are not part of the CDR3 here.

J: TRBJ2-5; V: TRBV7-8; CDR3: ASSPLETQY
J: TRBJ2-2; V: TRBV6-6; CDR3: ASSYSSVTGELF
J: TRBJ1-6; V: TRBV5-4; CDR3: ASSLEASYNSPLH
J: TRBJ2-7; V: TRBV7-9; CDR3: ASSFDSWPSYEQY
J: TRBJ1-5; V: TRBV6-5; CDR3: ASALEVRNQPQH
J: TRBJ2-7; V: TRBV3-1/TRBV3-2; CDR3: ASSQDPGTPYEQY
J: TRBJ2-5; V: TRBV11-3; CDR3: ASSLGSLAQETQY
J: TRBJ2-7; V: TRBV6-5; CDR3: ASSLQGVEQY
J: TRBJ2-1; V: TRBV9; CDR3: ASSVLGQGENEQF
J: TRBJ2-1; V: TRBV18; CDR3: ASSADRSRSYNEQF
J: TRBJ1-1; V: TRBV7-9; CDR3: ASSSQGYAEAF
J: TRBJ1-3; V: TRBV11-3; CDR3: ASSYSVSGNTIY
J: TRBJ1-1; V: TRBV7-9; CDR3: ASSLANGGLAEAF
J: TRBJ1-6; V: TRBV18; CDR3: ASSPGAGPNSPLH
J: TRBJ1-6; V: TRBV19; CDR3: ASGDRGSNSPLH
J: TRBJ1-1; V: TRBV29-1; CDR3: SVRVGGNTEAF